This T cell receptor (beta chain) was captured by sequencing in a study of shared clonotypes between healthy human individuals. About the study: Every donor yielded three CD4 naive, three CD4 memory, two CD8 naive and one CD8 memory plate. Study conclusions and caveats: Represented genetic and exposure-history diversity was restricted by having few donors.

The authors ran the assay at deep level. TCRdb keeps only in-frame clones here, not all; method: immunoSEQ multiplex PCR. The sample includes 850,000 to 1,100,000 clones, approximately 80% seen only once; the top ten take 0.89%. The CDR3 is made up of 16 amino acids. In germline, CDR1 is MNHNY, CDR2 SVGAGI (reference sequence). J gave up 4 bases and V 0 bases, and 5 bases lay outside the gene matches. There were only Caucasian adults among the donors, and all lived in Nashville, Tennessee. With respect to this clone: Its cognate antigen is unknown.

The sequencing input was memory CD4+ T cells from PBMCs. The subset here: CD45RA-negative fraction. This sequence was found in a man younger than 30 in good health. Some clones in this sample may be carry-over from other donors' samples. The V and J genes are TRBV6-6 and TRBJ1-3; TRBD1 agrees at 8 bases. The CDR3 DNA reads as TGTGCCAGCAGTTACTCGAACAGGGGGACAGGAAACACCATATATTTT. It encodes CASSYSNRGTGNTIYF.